Listed below are T cell receptor beta chains from one sample, sequenced in a study of T cell changes during pregnancy in multiple sclerosis. Clones were sequenced by immunoSEQ multiplex PCR, and TCRdb holds only the in-frame ones, with some missing. This table has around 55,000 clones, about nine tenths appearing once. Sequenced here: CD4+ T cells from peripheral blood mononuclear cells, sampled in the first trimester of pregnancy. These receptors came from a female donor with multiple sclerosis, enrolled in a pregnancy study. CDR3s include the opening cysteine and the closing phenylalanine or tryptophan.

V gene	CDR3 protein
TRBV12-5	CASGFSGEAFF
TRBV2	CASSNTGVPYEQYF
TRBV6-1	CASSVGTASYTF
TRBV27	CASSLVSGPYNEQFF
TRBV19	CASRMWGGSAQNQPQHF
TRBV6-5	CASSYGEAKANYGYTF
TRBV7-8	CASSLVTFGQPRETQYF
TRBV6-1	CASSFVGQPYNEQFF
TRBV29-1	CSVTPARGQETQYF
TRBV27	CASSFLRPGRVSTDTQYF
TRBV2	CASSRGQGGNTIYF
TRBV28	CASIYADTQYF
TRBV25-1	CASSESGQIYEQYF
TRBV7-2	CASSLDQRQGRNSPLHF
TRBV5-1	CASSLGQGLANTGELFF
TRBV19	CASSRGQGSGETQYF
TRBV19	CASSIGQGGGYTF
TRBV6-6	CASSRQGTNEKLFF
TRBV7-9	CASSRTGGRETQYF
TRBV5-1	CASSFPREDEQFF
TRBV5-4	CASSWSPTGGNTIYF
TRBV6-1	CASSAGDSPLHF
TRBV30	CAWSRNYQEELFF
TRBV10-3	CAIRWGQGDFNYGYTF
TRBV4-1	CASSQEEGRTYEQYF
TRBV7-2	CASSFEQKGTPLHF
TRBV6-1	CASSVWDRGTNEQFF
TRBV2	CASSDRVSGAETQYF
TRBV6-6	CASSPRSGTEAFF
TRBV6-5	CASSRGSGHYGYTF
TRBV14	CASSHVQTGAAGVRRYEQYF
TRBV10-3	CAITSGENNEQFF
TRBV5-5	CASSLLGTDQAFF
TRBV5-1	CASSLGGQAYQPQHF
TRBV2	CASSGGLAGGPNEQFF
TRBV6-5	CASTGQGANQPQHF
TRBV19	CASSGPRTSSGNTIYF
TRBV7-5	CARSPHSSLAGGPGNEQFF
TRBV27	CASSPIKLADYSYNEQFF
TRBV27	CASRVQGNTEAFF
TRBV4-3	CASSQGSGGLSGNTIYF
TRBV7-3	CASSLLAGGAGELFF
TRBV5-8	CASSLPLTGTGLVDTQYF
TRBV6-1	CASSGGQGNYNSPLHF
TRBV9	CASSEGVRTEAFF
TRBV4-1	CASSPLSVIDSGNTIYF